This T cell receptor (beta chain) was found in a study of neoadjuvant nivolumab and ipilimumab in lung cancer (dated by TCRdb to 2020 to 2022). Study-level background: Intravenous nivolumab was dosed at 3 mg/kg on days 1, 15 and 29, and in the combination arm ipilimumab 1 mg/kg was added on day 1 only. In the trial, almost 45 patients with operable NSCLC were treated, of whom 23 were randomized to nivolumab monotherapy and about 20 to nivolumab plus ipilimumab. The major pathologic response (MPR) rate in the intention-to-treat population in each study arm was designated as the primary trial endpoint. The study compared TCR repertoires in pretherapy (baseline) peripheral blood with TCR repertoires in tumors resected at surgery following neoadjuvant immune checkpoint blockade. Matched pretherapy and resected tumor pairs were analyzed for seven patients: four treated with nivolumab and three with nivolumab plus ipilimumab.

The time point label corresponds to: at surgical resection after neoadjuvant nivolumab +/- ipilimumab. Samples were obtained from the phase 2 randomized NEOSTAR trial, in which neoadjuvant nivolumab or nivolumab plus ipilimumab followed by surgery was tested in operable NSCLC. At resection, tumor-adjacent uninvolved lung was collected and used as a matched non-tumor comparison for resected tumor TCR repertoires. This clone appeared once. The antigen it binds to is not known. No qualities accompany the bases; no much larger clone lies one base away. Libraries were prepared through the immunoSEQ multiplex PCR assay. Regarding the original processing steps: Repertoires were summarized in terms of richness and clonality, and significantly expanded and contracted clones between pre- and post-therapy samples were identified. The source is immuneACCESS, and TCRdb retained only in-frame sequences with V and J called. Part of the clones is not carried over; for the studies checked, unresolved V genes explain less than half of this, and the remainder is unexplained. The V and J calls and clone size are taken from that table; D and trimming were inferred from the DNA. The sample table contains over 7,000 clones; only one count was recorded for 79% of them. 5.5% to 7.5% of the sample lies in the top ten.

Overall study outcomes, separate from this receptor: TCR richness and clonality were greater in resected tumors than in tumor-adjacent uninvolved lung, and increases were seen in more dual-therapy-treated tumors. From pretherapy to surgery, increases in tumor T-cell richness and clonality were observed in three of three dual-therapy tumors but in only two of four nivolumab-treated tumors. A positive correlation was observed between pretherapy blood TCR richness and richness in tumors resected after neoadjuvant therapy (Spearman R = 0.82). A small number of samples underwent TCR sequencing. No significant correlation was found between TCR clonality and pathologic tumor regression, and only one major-pathologic-response sample was available for the clonality analysis.

The clonotype was recovered from an adult with non-small cell lung cancer. Sample: adjacent normal lung tissue, taken after neoadjuvant nivolumab, alone or with ipilimumab, at or shortly before surgery.

This receptor carries the CDR3 CASSVASRNYGYTF. At the DNA level, the sequence is TGTGCCAGCAGCGTAGCTTCCAGAAACTATGGCTACACCTTC. The receptor chain draws on TRBV9 and TRBJ1-2, with an unclear D gene assignment. V was cut back by 0 bases and J by 2 bases, leaving a gap of 8 bases between them. Taken from cysteine to phenylalanine, the CDR3 has 14 residues. Just CDR3 DNA is preserved here, 42 bases in frame from base 1. Reading the germline V gene gives CDR1 SGDLS and CDR2 YYNGEE.